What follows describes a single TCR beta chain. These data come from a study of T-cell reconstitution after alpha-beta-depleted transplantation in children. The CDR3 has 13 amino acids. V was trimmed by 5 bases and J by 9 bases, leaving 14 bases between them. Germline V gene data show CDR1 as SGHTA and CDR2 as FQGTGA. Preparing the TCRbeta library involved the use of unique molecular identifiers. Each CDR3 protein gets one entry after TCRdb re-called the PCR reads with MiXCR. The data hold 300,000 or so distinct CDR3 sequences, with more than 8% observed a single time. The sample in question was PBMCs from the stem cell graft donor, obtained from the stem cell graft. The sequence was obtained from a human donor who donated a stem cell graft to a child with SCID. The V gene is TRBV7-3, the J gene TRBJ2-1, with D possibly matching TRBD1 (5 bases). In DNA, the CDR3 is TGTGCCAGCAGCCGGCAAGGGGTCACTGAGCAGTTCTTC. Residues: CASSRQGVTEQFF.